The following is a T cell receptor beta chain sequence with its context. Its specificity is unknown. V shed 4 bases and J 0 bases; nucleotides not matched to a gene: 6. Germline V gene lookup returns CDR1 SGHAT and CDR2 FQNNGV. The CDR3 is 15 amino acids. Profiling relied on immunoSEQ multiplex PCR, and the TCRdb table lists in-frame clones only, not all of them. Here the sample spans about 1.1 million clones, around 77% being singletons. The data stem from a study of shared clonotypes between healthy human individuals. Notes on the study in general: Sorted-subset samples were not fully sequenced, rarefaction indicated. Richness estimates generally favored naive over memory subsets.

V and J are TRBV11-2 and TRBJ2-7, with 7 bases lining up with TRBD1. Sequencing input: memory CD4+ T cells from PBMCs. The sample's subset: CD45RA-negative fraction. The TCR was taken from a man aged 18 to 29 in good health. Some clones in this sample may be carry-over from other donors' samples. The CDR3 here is CASSSGTASSYEQYF. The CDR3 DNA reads TGTGCCAGCAGCTCCGGGACAGCGAGCTCCTACGAGCAGTACTTC.